This paragraph reports one T cell receptor (beta chain). Germline CDR1 is SEHNR and CDR2 is FQNEAQ (reference sequence). This CDR3 region has 15 residues. V lost 5 bases, J lost 4 bases, and 10 bases stayed unmatched. The sample comes from a study of blood T cell repertoires in COVID-19. Overall study: Samples representing acute and convalescent COVID-19 were sourced from the United States, Italy and Spain. From T cells, B-cell-depleted T cells, or PBMCs came the material, which was cDNA or gDNA.

As handled by the study authors: Reference gene primers were amplified, and this amplification served to estimate nucleated cell counts. Sequencing used immunoSEQ multiplex PCR; TCRdb keeps in-frame clones, though not all of them. Clone size and V and J calls were adopted from that table, with D and trimming inferred from the DNA. The repertoire holds some 30,000 clones, with 91% as singletons. The sequenced material came from peripheral blood. The chain combines TRBV7-9 with TRBJ2-5, with 7 positions matching TRBD2. The TCR comes from a human donor with active COVID-19. The donor label of this sample is uncertain. The CDR3 bases are TGTGCCAGCAGCACCCTAGCGGTCGAGGGAGAGACCCAGTACTTC. This sequence encodes CASSTLAVEGETQYF.